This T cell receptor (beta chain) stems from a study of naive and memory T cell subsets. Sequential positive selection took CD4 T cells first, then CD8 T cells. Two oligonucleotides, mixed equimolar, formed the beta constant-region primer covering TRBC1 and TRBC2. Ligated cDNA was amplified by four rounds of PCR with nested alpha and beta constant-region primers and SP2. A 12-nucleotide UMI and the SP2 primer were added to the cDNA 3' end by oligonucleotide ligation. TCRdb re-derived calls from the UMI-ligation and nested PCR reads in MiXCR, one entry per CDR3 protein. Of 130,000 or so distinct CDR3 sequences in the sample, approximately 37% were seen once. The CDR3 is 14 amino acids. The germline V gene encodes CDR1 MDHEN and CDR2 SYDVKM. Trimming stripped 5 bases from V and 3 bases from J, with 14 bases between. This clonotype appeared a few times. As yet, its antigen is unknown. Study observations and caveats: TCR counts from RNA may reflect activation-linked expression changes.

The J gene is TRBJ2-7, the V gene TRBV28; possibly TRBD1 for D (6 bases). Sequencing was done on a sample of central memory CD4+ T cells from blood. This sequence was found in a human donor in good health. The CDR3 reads CASSLGTRDYEQYF. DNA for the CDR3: TGTGCCAGCAGTCTCGGGACAAGGGACTACGAGCAGTACTTC.